Listed here are 27 T cell receptor beta chains from one sample, sequenced in a study of cytomegalovirus exposure and HLA in healthy donors. The study ran its PCR with 60 Vbeta and 13 Jbeta primers. The repertoire was sequenced with immunoSEQ multiplex PCR; TCRdb's copy has only in-frame clones and lacks some. This sample has approximately 210,000 clones, with roughly three quarters found just once. The source material was PBMCs. These receptors all come from a male donor in good health and CMV-seropositive.

This clone showed up just a few times. The rearrangement uses TRBV11-2 and TRBJ2-7, with 7 bases matching TRBD2. The junction had 5 bases not matched to a gene; V was cut back by 8 bases and J by 7 bases. Germline CDR1 and CDR2: SGHAT and FQNNGV. The CDR3 is made up of 11 amino acids. The CDR3 coding sequence is TGTGCCAGCGGCCTCGGGAGGGAGCAGTACTTC. It specifies CASGLGREQYF.

This clone is a singleton in its sample. At one end, the junction sequence differs from germline, possibly due to a read error. The rearrangement links TRBV6-1 to TRBJ1-2, with 9 bases fitting TRBD1. The CDR3 is made up of 14 amino acids. Germline loops: CDR1 MNHNS, CDR2 SASEGT. The CDR3 loop reads CASTEAGQGYGYTF. The CDR3 DNA is TGTGCCAGCACTGAAGCGGGACAGGGTTATGGCTACACCTTC.

The chain's CDR3 is CASSLDRLNSGKLFF. For the CDR3, the DNA is TGTGCCAGCAGCTTAGACCGACTAAACTCGGGAAAACTGTTTTTT. The rearrangement joins TRBV11-2 to TRBJ1-4; D remains ambiguous. V dropped 0 bases and J dropped 10 bases, with 15 bases sitting between them. The CDR3 is 15 amino acids. Germline V gene sequence: CDR1 SGHAT, CDR2 FQNNGV.

The chain is built from TRBV5-1 and TRBJ2-5; TRBD1 is a possible D gene (6 bases). CDR1 SGHRS and CDR2 YFSETQ come from the germline V gene. This CDR3 is built from 15 residues. Trimming took off 0 bases at V and 1 base at J, with 10 bases between the two ends. Here the CDR3 DNA reads TGCGCCAGCAGCTTGGCCAGGGGAAGCCAAGAGACCCAGTACTTC. Translated, it gives CASSLARGSQETQYF.

The rearrangement joins TRBV11-2 to TRBJ1-4; D is perhaps TRBD1 (6 bases). Germline V gives CDR1 SGHAT, CDR2 FQNNGV. Trimming removed 3 bases at V and 10 bases at J, with 21 bases between. This CDR3 comprises 16 residues. Written as DNA, the CDR3 is TGTGCCAGCAGCTTTAGGCAGGGGCCCGGCCCAGGAAAACTGTTTTTT. Translation: CASSFRQGPGPGKLFF. Looking up the rest from reference TRBV11-2 and TRBJ1-4 gives the full variable domain: EAGVAQSPRYKIIEKRQSVAFWCNPISGHATLYWYQQILGQGPKLLIQFQNNGVVDDSQLPKDRFSAERLKGVDSTLKIQPAKLEDSAVYLCASSFRQGPGPGKLFFGSGTQLSVL.

The genes are TRBV6-1 and TRBJ2-5; 8 positions match TRBD2. In germline, CDR1 is MNHNS, CDR2 SASEGT. CDR3 size: 12 residues. V shed 8 bases and J 7 bases; nucleotides not matched to a gene: 6. CDR3 nucleotides: TGTGCCAGCGAACGGGGGGGGTGGACCCAGTACTTC. Amino acid sequence: CASERGGWTQYF.

The rearrangement uses TRBV19 and TRBJ1-2; D unclear. The germline CDR1 and CDR2 sequences are LNHDA and SQIVND (reference sequence). CDR3 length equals 13 residues. V lost 8 bases, J lost 1 base, and 11 bases lay in between. The CDR3: CASFHELNYGYTF. In DNA form, the CDR3 reads TGTGCCAGTTTCCACGAACTTAACTATGGCTACACCTTC.

This sequence joins TRBV9 and TRBJ1-5; D unresolved. The length of the CDR3 is 14 residues. V dropped 0 bases and J dropped 0 bases, with 4 bases sitting between them. Germline V gene sequence: CDR1 SGDLS, CDR2 YYNGEE. The CDR3: CASSVDYSNQPQHF. The CDR3 coding sequence is TGTGCCAGCAGCGTAGACTATAGCAATCAGCCCCAGCATTTT.

The V and J genes are TRBV5-4 and TRBJ2-3; no definite D call. CDR1 SGHNT and CDR2 YYREEE come from the germline V gene (reference sequence). The CDR3 has 13 amino acids. V lost 0 bases to trimming and J lost 6 bases, with 8 bases between them. CDR3 sequence (DNA): TGTGCCAGCAGCTTGGAACCCCGGGATACGCAGTATTTT. As protein: CASSLEPRDTQYF. Filled out from reference TRBV5-4 and TRBJ2-3, the complete variable domain reads ETGVTQSPTHLIKTRGQQVTLRCSSQSGHNTVSWYQQALGQGPQFIFQYYREEENGRGNFPPRFSGLQFPNYSSELNVNALELDDSALYLCASSLEPRDTQYFGPGTRLTVL.

CDR3 DNA sequence: TGTGCCAGCAGCAAACTAGCGGGGGAAACAGATACGCAGTATTTT. Translating gives CASSKLAGETDTQYF. This chain links TRBV7-2 with TRBJ2-3, with 11 bases identical to TRBD2. The CDR3 runs to 15 residues. The V gene end was trimmed by 5 bases and the J gene end by 3 bases; junction bases not matched to a gene: 4. Germline CDR1 and CDR2: SGHTA and FQGNSA. The variable domain in full, with the rest retrieved from reference TRBV7-2 and TRBJ2-3, is GAGVSQSPSNKVTEKGKDVELRCDPISGHTALYWYRQSLGQGLEFLIYFQGNSAPDKSGLPSDRFSAERTGGSVSTLTIQRTQQEDSAVYLCASSKLAGETDTQYFGPGTRLTVL.

The CDR3 nucleotides are TGTGCCAGCAGTGAAGAGGGGGAAGCTTTTGAGACCCAGTACTTC. Its protein is CASSEEGEAFETQYF. The J gene is TRBJ2-5, the V gene TRBV7-2; D is possibly TRBD1 (6 bases). The CDR3 extends over 15 amino acids. Germline CDR1 reads SGHTA; CDR2 reads FQGNSA. Trimming pared 6 bases from V and 5 bases from J, leaving 19 bases between.

The chain carries TRBV6-4 and TRBJ2-2, with 7 bases identical to TRBD2. V lost 2 bases to trimming and J lost 5 bases; unmatched junction nucleotides: 8. CDR3 size: 16 residues. The germline V gene has CDR1 MRHNA and CDR2 SNTAGT. The CDR3 DNA is TGTGCCAGCAGTGACCAACCAGCGGGAAATACCGGGGAGCTGTTTTTT. Amino acids: CASSDQPAGNTGELFF.

This chain uses TRBV30 with TRBJ2-3; the match to TRBD2 covers 10 bases. Germline CDR1 is GTSNPN and CDR2 is SVGIG (reference sequence). V was pared by 2 bases and J by 1 base, with 6 bases of the junction left unmatched. CDR3 length equals 16 residues. The CDR3 region has the DNA TGTGCCTGGAGTCTTACCGGGACTAGCGGCACAGATACGCAGTATTTT. This gives the protein CAWSLTGTSGTDTQYF. The variable domain in full, completed from reference TRBV30 and TRBJ2-3, reads SQTIHQWPATLVQPVGSPLSLECTVEGTSNPNLYWYRQAAGRGLQLLFYSVGIGQISSEVPQNLSASRPQDRQFILSSKKLLLSDSGFYLCAWSLTGTSGTDTQYFGPGTRLTVL.

The genes are TRBV7-9 and TRBJ2-7; maybe TRBD1 (5 bases). This CDR3 is built from 14 residues. The V end lost 3 bases, the J end lost 3 bases, and 12 bases lay between the germline ends. Germline V gives CDR1 SEHNR, CDR2 FQNEAQ (reference sequence). The CDR3 coding sequence is TGTGCCAGCAGCTTGGGGAAAGGGGTCTACGAGCAGTACTTC. Translating gives CASSLGKGVYEQYF.

The count of this clone is one. The V call is TRBV7-2, the J call TRBJ2-2, with 9 bases identical to TRBD2. V dropped 1 base and J dropped 6; count of bases not matched to a gene: 9. The CDR3 is made up of 17 amino acids. Per germline, CDR1 SGHTA and CDR2 FQGNSA. Here the CDR3 DNA reads TGTGCCAGCAGCTTAGTCCCCCCTAGCGGGGTCGCCGGGGAGCTGTTTTTT. Translation: CASSLVPPSGVAGELFF.

The genes are TRBV6-1 and TRBJ1-5; no definite D call. Trimming took off 7 bases at V and 0 bases at J, with 10 bases between the two ends. This CDR3 has 14 amino acids. Germline CDR1 MNHNS, CDR2 SASEGT. The CDR3 is CASTIQNSNQPQHF. In DNA, the CDR3 is TGTGCCAGCACAATACAGAATAGCAATCAGCCCCAGCATTTT.

This chain joins TRBV4-1 and TRBJ2-5, with D perhaps TRBD1 (6 bases). The CDR3 consists of 15 residues. Germline CDR1 MGHRA, CDR2 YSYEKL. V lost 5 bases and J lost 4, with 17 bases in between. CDR3: CASSSDNRVRETQYF. In nucleotides, the CDR3 is TGCGCCAGCAGCTCGGACAACAGGGTCCGAGAGACCCAGTACTTC.

The J gene is TRBJ1-2, the V gene TRBV7-2; D might be TRBD1 (6 bases). Germline assignment: CDR1 SGHTA and CDR2 FQGNSA. V was clipped by 0 bases and J by 5 bases, with 13 bases between them. CDR3 length: 15 amino acids. The CDR3, as DNA: TGTGCCAGCAGCTTAGCATCAGGGGCCTCATATGGCTACACCTTC. It is translated as CASSLASGASYGYTF.

The rearrangement joins TRBV28 to TRBJ1-2; D perhaps matches TRBD1 (6 bases). Germline CDR1 reads MDHEN; CDR2 reads SYDVKM. The V end was cut by 4 bases, the J end by 0 bases, with 15 bases between. CDR3 length: 16 amino acids. CDR3 in amino acids: CASSYRERLANYGYTF. The DNA for the CDR3 is TGTGCCAGCAGTTACAGGGAAAGGTTAGCTAACTATGGCTACACCTTC.

The chain links TRBV9 to TRBJ2-1; 10 bases are shared with TRBD2. V lost 4 bases, J lost 5 bases, and 6 bases stayed unmatched. From germline, CDR1 is SGDLS and CDR2 YYNGEE. The CDR3 totals 15 residues. CDR3 region: CASSSLAGMHNEQFF. CDR3 coding DNA: TGTGCCAGCAGCTCACTAGCGGGAATGCACAATGAGCAGTTCTTC.

This clone was counted between two and nine times. CDR3 amino acids: CASSYGQSFSPLHF. CDR3 bases: TGTGCCAGCAGTTACGGACAGTCGTTTTCACCCCTCCACTTT. This rearrangement joins TRBV6-6 to TRBJ1-6; a possible D gene is TRBD1 (6 bases). The V end was cut by 2 bases, the J end by 9 bases, with 11 bases between. The germline gives CDR1 MNHNY, CDR2 SVGAGI (reference sequence). The CDR3 consists of 14 residues.

The chain joins TRBV7-2 to TRBJ1-5; a weak D match, TRBD1 (5 bases). Germline assignment: CDR1 SGHTA and CDR2 FQGNSA. This CDR3 has 13 amino acids. V shed 5 bases and J shed 2 bases, with 7 bases lying between them. CDR3 region: CASSGAGNQPQHF. CDR3 bases: TGTGCCAGCAGCGGGGCGGGCAATCAGCCCCAGCATTTT. Using reference TRBV7-2 and TRBJ1-5 for the parts outside the CDR3, the full variable domain is GAGVSQSPSNKVTEKGKDVELRCDPISGHTALYWYRQSLGQGLEFLIYFQGNSAPDKSGLPSDRFSAERTGGSVSTLTIQRTQQEDSAVYLCASSGAGNQPQHFGDGTRLSIL.

V usage is TRBV7-2 and J usage is TRBJ2-2; 7 bases fit TRBD2. Per the germline V gene, CDR1 is SGHTA and CDR2 is FQGNSA. The V gene end was trimmed by 3 bases and the J gene end by 3 bases; junction bases not matched to a gene: 4. The CDR3 consists of 15 residues. Written as DNA, the CDR3 is TGTGCCAGCAGCTTGGGGGACTACCACACCGGGGAGCTGTTTTTT. It yields the protein CASSLGDYHTGELFF.

The rearrangement joins TRBV7-6 to TRBJ1-1, with unresolved D. With 2 bases removed from V and 4 bases from J, the gap between germline ends came to 11 bases. The CDR3 extends over 14 amino acids. Germline V gives CDR1 SGHVS, CDR2 FNYEAQ. The DNA of the CDR3 is TGTGCCAGCAGCTTATCGAGCGCAACCACTGAAGCTTTCTTT. The encoded protein is CASSLSSATTEAFF.

Turning to this clone: This CDR3 is also generated by other DNA sequences in the sample. The rearrangement uses TRBV11-2 and TRBJ2-3; TRBD2 agrees at 8 bases. CDR1 and CDR2 from the germline V gene are SGHAT and FQNNGV. V gave up 5 bases and J gave up 3 bases; unmatched junction bases: 7. CDR3 length: 15 amino acids. The CDR3 region is CASSLVGGATDTQYF. The CDR3 DNA follows: TGTGCCAGCAGCCTAGTCGGGGGGGCAACAGATACGCAGTATTTT. Looking up the rest from reference TRBV11-2 and TRBJ2-3 gives the full variable domain: EAGVAQSPRYKIIEKRQSVAFWCNPISGHATLYWYQQILGQGPKLLIQFQNNGVVDDSQLPKDRFSAERLKGVDSTLKIQPAKLEDSAVYLCASSLVGGATDTQYFGPGTRLTVL.

The rearrangement links TRBV5-4 to TRBJ1-1; possibly TRBD1 for D (6 bases). V was shortened by 4 bases and J by 2 bases, with 15 bases between the two germline ends. The germline V gene has CDR1 SGHNT and CDR2 YYREEE (reference sequence). The CDR3 is made up of 15 amino acids. The CDR3 spells CASSPPTGTNTEAFF. CDR3 DNA: TGTGCCAGCAGCCCCCCGACAGGCACTAACACTGAAGCTTTCTTT.

The rearrangement links TRBV5-1 to TRBJ2-5; D is unresolved. Trimming left V 2 bases short and J 11 bases short, with 10 bases between. There are 11 residues in the CDR3. From germline, CDR1 is SGHRS and CDR2 YFSETQ. CDR3 sequence: CASSLSSEQYF. In DNA form, the CDR3 reads TGCGCCAGCAGCTTATCTAGTGAGCAGTACTTC.